This is a list of T cell receptor beta chains from one sample in a study of Graves' ophthalmopathy and Graves' hyperthyroidism. MiXCR, applied by TCRdb to the multiplex PCR reads, yields one record per CDR3 protein. The sample has 260,000 or so distinct CDR3 sequences; 45% are singletons. Sequences were obtained from peripheral blood. Every receptor here comes from an adult man with Graves' ophthalmopathy. Both conserved end residues are part of each CDR3. A D gene is named only where the DNA matches it firmly. A row's size may be missing; if present it is once, few, many or a size class.

NA	NA	TRBV5-4	TRBJ1-1	CASSLVDTEAFF	TGTGCCAGCAGCTTGGTAGACACTGAAGCTTTCTTT
few	NA	TRBV10-3	TRBJ2-3	CALRPGNTDTQYF	TGTGCCCTACGCCCAGGGAACACAGATACGCAGTATTTT
NA	NA	TRBV7-9	TRBJ2-2	CAAVGDGRGTGELFF	TGTGCAGCCGTCGGGGACGGGAGAGGCACCGGGGAGCTGTTTTTT
NA	NA	TRBV7-3	TRBJ1-3	CASSLFGSPGNTIYF	TGTGCCAGCAGCTTATTTGGTTCCCCTGGAAACACCATATATTTT
many	NA	TRBV25-1	TRBJ1-4	CASSSQVARLDEKLFF	TGTGCCAGCAGTTCCCAGGTAGCCCGGTTGGATGAAAAACTGTTTTTT
NA	NA	TRBV29-1	TRBJ1-1	CSVEDLGWDTEAFF	TGCAGCGTTGAAGATTTAGGATGGGACACTGAAGCTTTCTTT
few	TRBD2	TRBV7-2	TRBJ2-2	CASSLRAGEAGELFF	TGTGCCAGCAGCTTAAGAGCGGGAGAGGCCGGGGAGCTGTTTTTT
once	NA	TRBV7-2	TRBJ2-5	CASSPQGGVETQYF	TGTGCCAGCAGCCCGCAGGGTGGGGTAGAGACCCAGTACTTC
NA	TRBD1	TRBV10-2	TRBJ2-2	CASRDYRGLGTGELFF	TGCGCCAGCAGAGATTACAGGGGGCTCGGCACCGGGGAGCTGTTTTTT
many	TRBD1	TRBV10-1	TRBJ1-1	CASSEGQGTEAFF	TGCGCCAGCAGTGAGGGACAGGGCACTGAAGCTTTCTTT
NA	TRBD1	TRBV4-1	TRBJ1-1	CASSQRLPLRGGDTEAFF	TGCGCCAGCAGCCAAAGACTACCACTCAGGGGGGGGGACACTGAAGCTTTCTTT
once	NA	TRBV9	TRBJ2-6	CASRGAVGTSGANVLTF	TGTGCCAGCAGAGGGGCAGTGGGAACGTCTGGGGCCAACGTCCTGACTTTC
NA	NA	TRBV5-1	TRBJ2-7	CASSLARGTNYEQYF	TGCGCCAGCAGCTTGGCAAGGGGAACTAACTACGAGCAGTACTTC
medium-sized	TRBD1	TRBV3-1	TRBJ2-7	CASSQADRGEYEQYF	TGTGCCAGCAGCCAAGCTGACAGGGGGGAGTACGAGCAGTACTTC
NA	TRBD1	TRBV6-6	TRBJ2-7	CASVATGGSYEQYF	TGTGCCAGCGTCGCTACAGGGGGCAGTTACGAGCAGTACTTC
NA	NA	TRBV29-1	TRBJ2-7	CSVHPQDRFSYEQYF	TGCAGCGTCCATCCGCAGGACAGATTTTCCTACGAGCAGTACTTC
NA	TRBD2	TRBV11-2	TRBJ2-5	CASNSRDPGLAGGQETQYF	TGTGCCAGCAACTCACGGGACCCGGGACTAGCGGGGGGCCAAGAGACCCAGTACTTC
few	TRBD2	TRBV7-2	TRBJ2-5	CASSPHLSGGQETQYF	TGTGCCAGCAGCCCACATCTTAGCGGGGGGCAAGAGACCCAGTACTTC
NA	TRBD1	TRBV29-1	TRBJ1-2	CSVRTGGGYTF	TGCAGCGTCCGGACAGGGGGAGGCTACACCTTC
NA	NA	TRBV5-8	TRBJ2-7	CASNRGFVYEQYF	TGTGCCAGCAACCGGGGTTTTGTCTACGAGCAGTACTTC
few	TRBD1	TRBV24-1	TRBJ1-1	CATSDSRTGGNTEAFF	TGTGCCACCAGTGATAGTAGGACAGGCGGTAACACTGAAGCTTTCTTT
NA	TRBD1	TRBV7-3	TRBJ2-2	CASSARQGTRELFF	TGTGCCAGCAGCGCAAGACAGGGAACACGGGAGCTGTTTTTT
once	NA	TRBV15	TRBJ2-3	CATSRDPARGTDTQYF	TGTGCCACCAGCAGAGATCCGGCCCGAGGCACAGATACGCAGTATTTT
NA	NA	TRBV18	TRBJ1-1	CASSPLEGNTEAFF	TGTGCCAGCTCACCACTGGAAGGGAACACTGAAGCTTTCTTT
NA	TRBD1	TRBV10-3	TRBJ2-7	CASRDSMSYEQYF	TGTGCCAGCAGGGACAGCATGTCCTACGAGCAGTACTTC
NA	TRBD1	TRBV7-9	TRBJ2-7	CASRPGTGGHEQYF	TGTGCCAGCAGACCCGGGACAGGGGGTCATGAGCAGTACTTC
NA	TRBD1	TRBV20-1	TRBJ1-2	CSARTGGFDYGYTF	TGCAGTGCTAGAACAGGGGGCTTTGACTATGGCTACACCTTC
once	NA	TRBV7-7	TRBJ2-7	CASSPPRLGRTGEQYF	TGTGCTAGCAGCCCCCCACGACTAGGCAGGACAGGCGAGCAGTACTTC
NA	TRBD1	TRBV20-1	TRBJ1-1	CSAREFDREVTEAFF	TGCAGTGCTAGAGAGTTCGACAGGGAGGTTACTGAAGCTTTCTTT
NA	NA	TRBV12-3/TRBV12-4	TRBJ1-2	CASSPRGSGSGEGYTF	TGTGCCAGCAGCCCCCGGGGTTCAGGGTCAGGGGAAGGCTACACCTTC
NA	NA	TRBV4-1	TRBJ2-7	CASSQEGRDPYEQYF	TGCGCCAGCAGCCAAGAAGGGCGGGATCCCTACGAGCAGTACTTC
NA	NA	TRBV24-1	TRBJ1-5	CATSYGQGHNQPQHF	TGTGCCACCAGTTACGGGCAGGGACACAATCAGCCCCAGCATTTT
NA	TRBD1	TRBV7-8	TRBJ1-2	CASSQVGQGPKNYGYTF	TGCGCCAGCAGCCAAGTTGGACAGGGCCCGAAAAACTATGGCTACACCTTC
few	NA	TRBV9	TRBJ1-2	CASSHPGAGQGNYGYTF	TGTGCCAGCAGTCACCCCGGAGCGGGCCAAGGGAACTATGGCTACACCTTC
few	NA	TRBV6-5	TRBJ1-4	CASSLTATNEKLFF	TGTGCCAGCAGTTTGACAGCAACTAATGAAAAACTGTTTTTT
NA	NA	TRBV7-9	TRBJ2-7	CASSLDRWNYEQYF	TGTGCCAGCAGCTTAGACAGGTGGAATTACGAGCAGTACTTC
few	NA	TRBV5-1	TRBJ1-1	CASSFGKLNTEAFF	TGCGCCAGCAGCTTCGGGAAACTGAACACTGAAGCTTTCTTT
few	NA	TRBV25-1	TRBJ2-3	CASSEMEGDTQYF	TGTGCCAGCAGTGAAATGGAGGGAGATACGCAGTATTTT
NA	NA	TRBV7-9	TRBJ1-3	CASSLEWPFSGNTIYF	TGTGCCAGCAGCTTGGAGTGGCCCTTCTCTGGAAACACCATATATTTT
NA	TRBD1	TRBV24-1	TRBJ2-5	CATSDLTGNFNQETQYF	TGTGCCACCAGTGACCTGACAGGGAATTTTAACCAAGAGACCCAGTACTTC
many	NA	TRBV15	TRBJ1-1	CATSREDSNTEAFF	TGTGCCACCAGCAGAGAGGACAGCAACACTGAAGCTTTCTTT
NA	NA	TRBV7-2	TRBJ2-1	CASSPGLQLGNEQFF	TGTGCCAGCAGCCCGGGACTCCAGTTGGGCAATGAGCAGTTCTTC
NA	NA	TRBV7-9	TRBJ2-5	CASSHGQRETQYF	TGTGCCAGCAGCCACGGACAGCGGGAGACCCAGTACTTC
NA	NA	TRBV12-3/TRBV12-4	TRBJ2-5	CASSPFREKETQYF	TGTGCCAGCAGTCCCTTCCGGGAGAAGGAGACCCAGTACTTC
NA	NA	TRBV2	TRBJ2-3	CASGQAGEDTQYF	TGTGCCAGCGGGCAGGCAGGCGAGGATACGCAGTATTTT
NA	NA	TRBV12-3/TRBV12-4	TRBJ1-3	CASSPDSEDLDTIYF	TGTGCCAGCAGTCCAGACTCAGAGGATTTGGACACCATATATTTT
NA	NA	TRBV29-1	TRBJ2-7	CSVEDETGEQYF	TGCAGCGTTGAAGACGAAACAGGCGAGCAGTACTTC
many	NA	TRBV2	TRBJ2-5	CASKGEETQYF	TGTGCCAGCAAAGGGGAAGAGACCCAGTACTTC
few	NA	TRBV12-3/TRBV12-4	TRBJ2-5	CASSVASGQETQYF	TGTGCCAGCAGCGTAGCTTCAGGCCAAGAGACCCAGTACTTC
many	TRBD2	TRBV24-1	TRBJ2-5	CATSAYSGEETQYF	TGTGCCACCAGTGCCTATAGCGGGGAAGAGACCCAGTACTTC
NA	NA	TRBV19	TRBJ1-2	CASSTGVFFGYTF	TGTGCCAGTAGCACGGGAGTTTTTTTTGGCTACACCTTC
NA	NA	TRBV6-6	TRBJ1-6	CASSLDGTRAQSPLHF	TGTGCCAGCAGTTTGGACGGGACACGGGCGCAATCACCCCTCCACTTT
NA	TRBD2	TRBV7-8	TRBJ2-7	CASSSGLAVYEQYF	TGTGCCAGCAGCTCGGGACTAGCGGTCTACGAGCAGTACTTC
many	TRBD1	TRBV29-1	TRBJ1-6	CSVGEGANSPLHF	TGCAGCGTTGGTGAGGGGGCTAATTCACCCCTCCACTTT
few	NA	TRBV29-1	TRBJ1-2	CSVARPLPNYGYTF	TGCAGCGTTGCTCGACCCTTACCCAACTATGGCTACACCTTC
NA	TRBD2	TRBV7-9	TRBJ2-7	CASSEGTSGAEQYF	TGTGCCAGCAGCGAAGGGACTAGCGGGGCCGAGCAGTACTTC
NA	NA	TRBV6-5	TRBJ2-7	CASSPDSPSYEQYF	TGTGCCAGCAGTCCAGACTCGCCCTCCTACGAGCAGTACTTC
NA	TRBD1	TRBV10-3	TRBJ1-4	CASSSGQLMGEKLFF	TGTGCCAGCAGTTCGGGACAGCTGATGGGGGAAAAACTGTTTTTT
many	NA	TRBV6-1	TRBJ1-2	CASSPAAVGGYTF	TGTGCCAGCAGTCCTGCCGCGGTTGGTGGCTACACCTTC